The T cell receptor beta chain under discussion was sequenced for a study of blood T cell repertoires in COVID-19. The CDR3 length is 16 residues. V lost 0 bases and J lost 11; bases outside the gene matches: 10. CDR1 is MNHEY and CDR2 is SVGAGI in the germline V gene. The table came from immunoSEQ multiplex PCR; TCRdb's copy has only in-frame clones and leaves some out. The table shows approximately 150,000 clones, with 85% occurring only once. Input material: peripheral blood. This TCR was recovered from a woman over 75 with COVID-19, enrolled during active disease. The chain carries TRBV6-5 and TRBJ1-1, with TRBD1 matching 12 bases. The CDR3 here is CASSYSPGTGGAEAFF. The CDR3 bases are TGTGCCAGCAGTTACTCCCCCGGGACAGGGGGCGCGGAGGCTTTCTTT.